This TCR beta chain comes out of a study of shared clonotypes between healthy human individuals. This CDR3 is built from 11 residues. The V gene's germline CDR1 is MNHNS and CDR2 SASEGT. V lost 3 bases to trimming and J lost 10 bases, with 9 bases between them. Comments on this clone: Its antigen is unidentified.

General study points: In having few donors, the study represented limited genetic and exposure-history diversity.

TCRdb's copy holds only in-frame clones and misses some; the assay was immunoSEQ multiplex PCR. The sample has about 990,000 clones, around 78% seen once. The sequence was obtained from a man younger than 35 in good health. Some clones in this sample may be carry-over from other donors' samples. The rearrangement links TRBV6-1 to TRBJ1-1; a possible D gene is TRBD1 (6 bases). The sequenced material came from memory CD4+ T cells from PBMCs. The subset denotes: CD45RA-negative fraction. The CDR3 loop is CASSEGGRAFF. In nucleotides, the CDR3 is TGTGCCAGCAGTGAGGGGGGGCGAGCTTTCTTT.